Given below is one TCR beta chain in context. The data were taken from a study of monozygotic twins with inflammatory bowel disease. Using TCRalpha and TCRbeta cDNA, the researchers carried out two nested PCRs that lasted 16 and 9 cycles. Reprocessing the 5' RACE reads, TCRdb reports a single entry for every CDR3 protein and omits DNA. The table gives fewer than 350,000 distinct CDR3 sequences; the top ten clones make up around 2% of it. The sequenced sample was blood. This receptor was taken from a human donor with ulcerative colitis or Crohn's disease, or a healthy co-twin of an affected twin (not recorded which).

CDR3 protein: CASSLITGGTQYF. The chain has TRBV7-2 and TRBJ2-5; the D call from TCRdb, TRBD1, cannot be confirmed without DNA. The CDR3 runs to 13 residues. Germline loops: CDR1 SGHTA, CDR2 FQGNSA.